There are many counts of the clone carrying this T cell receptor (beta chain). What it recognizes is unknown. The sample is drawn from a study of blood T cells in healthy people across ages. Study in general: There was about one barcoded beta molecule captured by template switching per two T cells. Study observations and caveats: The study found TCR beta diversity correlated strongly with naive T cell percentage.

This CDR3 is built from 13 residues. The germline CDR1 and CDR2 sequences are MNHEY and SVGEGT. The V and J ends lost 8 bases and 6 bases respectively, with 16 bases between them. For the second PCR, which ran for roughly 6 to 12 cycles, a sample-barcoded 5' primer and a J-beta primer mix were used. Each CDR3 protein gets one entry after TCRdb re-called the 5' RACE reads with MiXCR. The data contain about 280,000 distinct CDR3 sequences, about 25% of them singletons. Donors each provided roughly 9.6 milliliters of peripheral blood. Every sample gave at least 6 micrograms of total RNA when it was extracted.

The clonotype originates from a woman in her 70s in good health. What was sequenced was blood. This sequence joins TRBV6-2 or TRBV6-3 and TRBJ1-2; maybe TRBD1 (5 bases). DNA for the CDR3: TGTGCCAGCTTCAGGAGGGGTTCAGATGGCTACACCTTC. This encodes CASFRRGSDGYTF.